These 13 T cell receptor beta chains came from one sample sequenced in a study of blood T cell repertoires in COVID-19. Profiled with immunoSEQ multiplex PCR; TCRdb holds only in-frame clones, not every one. This sample carries about 300,000 clones, approximately 88% of them seen once, and the ten largest clones take roughly 6.7%. The material sequenced was peripheral blood. The receptor source for this set is a man aged 18 to 30 who had recovered from COVID-19.

The chain links TRBV6-5 to TRBJ1-6, with D unclear. The V gene's germline CDR1 is MNHEY and CDR2 SVGAGI. The V gene lost 2 bases and the J gene lost 13 bases, with 12 bases spanning the gap. The CDR3 has 13 amino acids. The DNA for the CDR3 is TGTGCCAGCAGTTACGGAGCCCCGGCCCCCCTCCACTTT. Translation gives CASSYGAPAPLHF.

The chain has TRBV11-1 and TRBJ2-1; 11 bases are a match to TRBD1. The CDR3 has 15 amino acids. After removal of 5 bases from V and 3 bases from J, the junction contained 3 bases not matched to a gene. In germline, CDR1 is SGHAT, CDR2 FQDESV (reference sequence). The CDR3 loop reads CASSLGTGGYNEQFF. The CDR3 nucleotides read TGTGCCAGCAGCCTCGGGACAGGGGGCTACAATGAGCAGTTCTTC.

The chain employs TRBV6-5 and TRBJ1-2; D gene uncertain. Germline loops: CDR1 MNHEY, CDR2 SVGAGI. V shed 6 bases and J shed 2 bases, with 7 bases lying between them. CDR3 length: 12 amino acids. Here the CDR3 reads CASRRLNYGYTF. CDR3 nucleotide sequence: TGTGCCAGCAGGAGACTAAACTATGGCTACACCTTC.

The V call is TRBV18, the J call TRBJ1-6; 7 bases agree with TRBD1. The CDR3 sequence is 14 residues long. CDR1 is KGHSH and CDR2 is LQKENI in the germline V gene. J gave up 10 bases and V 3 bases, and 6 bases lay outside the gene matches. CDR3 residues: CASSPDRVGSPLHF. DNA of the CDR3: TGTGCCAGCTCACCCGACAGGGTTGGCTCACCCCTCCACTTT.

This rearrangement joins TRBV11-2 to TRBJ2-2; TRBD2 matches 10 bases. CDR3 size: 17 residues. CDR1 is SGHAT, CDR2 FQNNGV, per germline. J was trimmed by 4 bases and V by 2 bases; bases with no gene match: 7. In DNA, the CDR3 is TGTGCCAGCAGCTTAAATGCTTGGACTAGCGGCACCGGGGAGCTGTTTTTT. Protein: CASSLNAWTSGTGELFF. The whole variable domain, filled in from reference TRBV11-2 and TRBJ2-2, reads EAGVAQSPRYKIIEKRQSVAFWCNPISGHATLYWYQQILGQGPKLLIQFQNNGVVDDSQLPKDRFSAERLKGVDSTLKIQPAKLEDSAVYLCASSLNAWTSGTGELFFGEGSRLTVL.

The rearrangement uses TRBV7-2 and TRBJ1-5, with D perhaps matching TRBD1 (5 bases). This CDR3 spans 16 amino acids. CDR1 is SGHTA and CDR2 is FQGNSA in the germline V gene. Trimming shortened V by 3 bases and J by 1 base, and 13 bases separated the two germline ends. This chain's CDR3 is CASSLGPLTSNQPQHF. CDR3 DNA: TGTGCCAGCAGCTTGGGGCCTCTTACCAGCAATCAGCCCCAGCATTTT.

The J gene is TRBJ2-3, the V gene TRBV2; TRBD2 aligns across 9 bases. The germline V gene encodes CDR1 SNHLY and CDR2 FYNNEI. The V and J ends lost 7 bases and 2 bases, in that order; junction bases with no gene match: 7. This CDR3 is 15 amino acids long. This CDR3 reads CASTWREGSTDTQYF. The CDR3 DNA reads TGTGCCAGCACTTGGCGGGAGGGGTCCACAGATACGCAGTATTTT.

The chain is built from TRBV6-5 and TRBJ1-1; D is unclear. Trimming cost V 5 bases and J 5 bases, with 9 bases left between them. Germline V gives CDR1 MNHEY, CDR2 SVGAGI. The CDR3 is made up of 12 amino acids. DNA of the CDR3: TGTGCCAGCAGTAGAGCGGGAACTGAAGCTTTCTTT. Encoded protein: CASSRAGTEAFF.

The chain carries TRBV6-2 or TRBV6-3 and TRBJ2-7, with 9 bases aligning to TRBD1. The J segment lost 2 bases and the V segment lost 4 bases, leaving 3 bases of the junction unmatched. CDR1 and CDR2 (germline): MNHEY, SVGEGT. The CDR3 contains 14 residues. The CDR3 loop is CASSSGQGPYEQYF. The CDR3 DNA reads TGTGCCAGCAGTTCGGGACAGGGACCCTACGAGCAGTACTTC.

This sequence joins TRBV5-1 and TRBJ2-7, with D possibly being TRBD2 (6 bases). V lost 0 bases to trimming and J lost 4 bases, with 11 bases between them. This CDR3 spans 14 amino acids. Looked up from germline, CDR1 is SGHRS and CDR2 is YFSETQ. The CDR3 DNA reads TGCGCCAGCAGCTTGGGGACTAACCTTTACGAGCAGTACTTC. Residues: CASSLGTNLYEQYF. Together with reference TRBV5-1 and TRBJ2-7, the CDR3 gives the full variable domain: KAGVTQTPRYLIKTRGQQVTLSCSPISGHRSVSWYQQTPGQGLQFLFEYFSETQRNKGNFPGRFSGRQFSNSRSEMNVSTLELGDSALYLCASSLGTNLYEQYFGPGTRLTVT.

This chain uses TRBV24-1 with TRBJ1-1; 8 bases align to TRBD1. The CDR3 spans 18 residues. Trimming cost V 0 bases and J 0 bases; bases outside gene matches: 8. Germline loops: CDR1 KGHDR, CDR2 SFDVKD. The CDR3 protein is CATSDLLSWTGMNTEAFF. The CDR3 nucleotides read TGTGCCACCAGTGATTTGCTTAGTTGGACAGGGATGAACACTGAAGCTTTCTTT.

In regard to this clone: The limits of the CDR3 on the DNA are not certain, so only TCRdb's listed CDR3 is given. The chain carries TRBV9 and TRBJ1-2; the table names TRBD1, a call not compared with the DNA. Germline assignment: CDR1 SGDLS and CDR2 YYNGEE. The CDR3 is 15 amino acids long, termini counted. The CDR3 here is CASSVGGGASGAGTF.

The CDR3 region is CASSGQGGEENNYGYTF. Written as DNA, the CDR3 is TGTGCCAGCTCAGGTCAAGGGGGAGAGGAGAACAACTATGGCTACACCTTC. The V call is TRBV18, the J call TRBJ1-2; weak D call: TRBD1 (6 bases). This CDR3 is built from 17 residues. V dropped 5 bases and J dropped 2 bases, with 21 bases sitting between them. Germline CDR1 and CDR2: KGHSH and LQKENI.